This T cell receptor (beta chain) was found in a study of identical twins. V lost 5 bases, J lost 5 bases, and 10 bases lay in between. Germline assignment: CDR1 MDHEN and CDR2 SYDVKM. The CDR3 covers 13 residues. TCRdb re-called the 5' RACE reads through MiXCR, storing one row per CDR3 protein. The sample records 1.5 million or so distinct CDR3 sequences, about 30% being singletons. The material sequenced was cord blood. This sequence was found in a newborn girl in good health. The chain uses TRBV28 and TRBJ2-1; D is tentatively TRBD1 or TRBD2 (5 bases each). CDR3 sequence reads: CASSGTGHNEQFF. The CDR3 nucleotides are TGTGCCAGCAGTGGGACGGGACACAATGAGCAGTTCTTC.